This TCR beta chain derives from a study of T cells after yellow fever vaccination. About the study: In the case of low-cell-number fractions, SMART-Seq v4 Ultra Low Input was used for preparation.

There are many counts of this clonotype. What it recognizes is unknown. For TCR, cDNA came from 5'RACE template switching, which added a universal primer site and UMIs. TCRdb reprocessed the 5' RACE reads via MiXCR and lists one record per CDR3 protein. This table holds around 72,000 distinct CDR3 sequences, roughly 7% found once. The germline CDR1 and CDR2 sequences are SQVTM and ANQGSEA. The CDR3 loop spans 12 amino acids. V shed 0 bases and J shed 8 bases, with 10 bases lying between them. The study, taken as a whole, reports: Primary-vaccination clones mostly resurfaced post-booster (nearly 97% CD4, 75% to 90% CD8). CD4 and CD8 compartments shared a small share of clonotypes, likely from convergent recombination.

J is TRBJ1-2 and V is TRBV29-1; D may be TRBD1 (5 bases). The sample consisted of CD8+ T cells sorted from PBMCs, taken 9 to 11 days after the first yellow fever vaccination. This receptor was identified in a man aged 18 to 29 who received the YFV17D yellow fever vaccine. The CDR3 sequence is CSVEERGWGYTF. Written as DNA, the CDR3 is TGCAGCGTTGAAGAAAGGGGCTGGGGCTACACCTTC. The full variable domain, its missing parts supplied by reference TRBV29-1 and TRBJ1-2, is SAVISQKPSRDICQRGTSLTIQCQVDSQVTMMFWYRQQPGQSLTLIATANQGSEATYESGFVIDKFPISRPNLTFSTLTVSNMSPEDSSIYLCSVEERGWGYTFGSGTRLTVV.